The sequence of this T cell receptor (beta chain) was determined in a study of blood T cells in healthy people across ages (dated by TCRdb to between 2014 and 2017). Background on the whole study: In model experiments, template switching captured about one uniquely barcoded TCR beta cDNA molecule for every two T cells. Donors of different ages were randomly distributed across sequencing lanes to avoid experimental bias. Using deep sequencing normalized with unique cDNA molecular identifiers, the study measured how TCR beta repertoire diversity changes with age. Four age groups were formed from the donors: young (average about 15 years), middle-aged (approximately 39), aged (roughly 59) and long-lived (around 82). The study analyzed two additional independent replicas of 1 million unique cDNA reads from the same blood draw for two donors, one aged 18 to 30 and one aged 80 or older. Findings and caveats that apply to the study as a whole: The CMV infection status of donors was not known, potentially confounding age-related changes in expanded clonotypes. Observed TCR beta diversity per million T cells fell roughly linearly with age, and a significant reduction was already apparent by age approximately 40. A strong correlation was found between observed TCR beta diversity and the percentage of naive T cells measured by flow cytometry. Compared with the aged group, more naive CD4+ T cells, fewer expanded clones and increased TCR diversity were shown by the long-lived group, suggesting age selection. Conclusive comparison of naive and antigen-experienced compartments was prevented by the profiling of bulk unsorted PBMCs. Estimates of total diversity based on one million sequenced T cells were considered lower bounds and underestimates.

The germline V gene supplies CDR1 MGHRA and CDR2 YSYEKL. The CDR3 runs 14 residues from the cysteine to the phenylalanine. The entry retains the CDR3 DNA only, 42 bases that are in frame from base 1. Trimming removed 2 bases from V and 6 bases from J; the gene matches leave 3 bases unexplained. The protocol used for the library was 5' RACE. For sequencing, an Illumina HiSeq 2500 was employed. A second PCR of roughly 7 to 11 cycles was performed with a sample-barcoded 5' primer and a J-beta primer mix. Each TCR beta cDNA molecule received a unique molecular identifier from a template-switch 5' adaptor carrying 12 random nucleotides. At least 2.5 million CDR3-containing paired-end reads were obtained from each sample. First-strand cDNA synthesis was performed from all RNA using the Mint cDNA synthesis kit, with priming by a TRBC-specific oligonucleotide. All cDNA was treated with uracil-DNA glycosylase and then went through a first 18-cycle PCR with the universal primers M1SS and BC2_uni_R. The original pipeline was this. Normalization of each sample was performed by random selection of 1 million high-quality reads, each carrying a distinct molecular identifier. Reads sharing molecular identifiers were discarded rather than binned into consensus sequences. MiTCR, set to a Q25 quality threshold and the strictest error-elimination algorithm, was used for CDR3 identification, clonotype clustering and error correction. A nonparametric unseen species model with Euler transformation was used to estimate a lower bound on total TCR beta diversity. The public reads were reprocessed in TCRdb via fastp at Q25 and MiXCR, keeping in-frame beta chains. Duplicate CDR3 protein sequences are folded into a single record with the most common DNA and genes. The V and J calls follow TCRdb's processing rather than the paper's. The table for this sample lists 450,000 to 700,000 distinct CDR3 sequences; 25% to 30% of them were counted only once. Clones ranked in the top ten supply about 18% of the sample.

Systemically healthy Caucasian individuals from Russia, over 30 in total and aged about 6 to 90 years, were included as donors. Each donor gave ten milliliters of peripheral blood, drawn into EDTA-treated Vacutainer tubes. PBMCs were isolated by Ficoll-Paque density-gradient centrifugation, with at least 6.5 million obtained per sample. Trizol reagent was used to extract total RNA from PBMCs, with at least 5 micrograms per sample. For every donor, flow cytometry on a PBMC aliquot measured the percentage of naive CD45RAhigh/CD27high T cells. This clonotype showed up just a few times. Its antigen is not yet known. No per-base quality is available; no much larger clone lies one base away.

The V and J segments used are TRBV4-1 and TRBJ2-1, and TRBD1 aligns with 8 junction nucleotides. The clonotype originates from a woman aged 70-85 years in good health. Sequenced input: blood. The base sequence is TGCGCCAGCAGCCAACCTGACAGGGGCAATGAGCAGTTCTTC. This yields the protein CASSQPDRGNEQFF.